Each of the 27 T cell receptor beta chains below was sequenced from the same sample in a study of cytomegalovirus exposure and HLA in healthy donors. Primers included in the PCR were 60 Vbeta and 13 Jbeta primers. Generated by immunoSEQ multiplex PCR, the TCRdb table keeps only in-frame clones and is missing some. The profile shows about 150,000 clones, over 50% of them singletons. The sequenced material came from PBMCs. Source of these receptors: a human donor in good health.

This clone was seen a handful of times. The CDR3 end shows no conserved phenylalanine or tryptophan, and so a read error is likely. It is unclear where the CDR3 begins or ends on the DNA, so no DNA is shown, and the CDR3 is as TCRdb lists it. The V call is TRBV2, the J call TRBJ2-7; the table's D call of TRBD1 was not tested on the DNA. Looked up from germline, CDR1 is SNHLY and CDR2 is FYNNEI. Counting both end residues, the CDR3 totals 11 amino acids. CDR3 sequence: CASSYITGIVL.

V gene TRBV7-9 combines with J gene TRBJ2-7; maybe TRBD1 (6 bases). The germline CDR1 and CDR2 sequences are SEHNR and FQNEAQ (reference sequence). Between the trimmed V and J ends, which lost 4 bases and 0 bases, there was a span of 10 bases. CDR3 size: 14 residues. CDR3 in amino acids: CASSYRVGSYEQYF. In DNA form, the CDR3 reads TGTGCCAGCAGCTACAGGGTCGGCTCCTACGAGCAGTACTTC.

The V call is TRBV11-3, the J call TRBJ2-7; D is ambiguous. Germline V gene sequence: CDR1 SGHNT, CDR2 YENEEA. This CDR3 contains 16 residues. V dropped 2 bases and J dropped 0 bases, with 14 bases sitting between them. As DNA, the CDR3 is TGTGCCAGCAGCTTATATGAGCGCTTTAGCTCCTACGAGCAGTACTTC. This sequence encodes CASSLYERFSSYEQYF.

This clone was observed a few times. The chain joins TRBV9 to TRBJ2-1, with 9 positions matching TRBD2. Trimming removed 5 bases from V and 2 bases from J; junction bases left unmatched: 2. CDR1 and CDR2 from the germline V gene are SGDLS and YYNGEE. The CDR3 covers 14 residues. The CDR3 reads CASSLAGPYNEQFF. As DNA, the CDR3 is TGTGCCAGCAGTCTAGCGGGACCCTACAATGAGCAGTTCTTC.

The table lists this clone with a few counts. This rearrangement joins TRBV6-6 to TRBJ1-1, with 9 bases aligning to TRBD1. The CDR3 is made up of 14 amino acids. The germline gives CDR1 MNHNY, CDR2 SVGAGI (reference sequence). The V and J ends lost 4 bases and 5 bases, in that order; junction bases with no gene match: 5. The CDR3 DNA follows: TGTGCCAGCAGTTTGTACGGACAGGGGACTGAAGCTTTCTTT. This translates into CASSLYGQGTEAFF.

V gene TRBV6-5 combines with J gene TRBJ2-5, with TRBD2 matching 12 bases. Germline V gives CDR1 MNHEY, CDR2 SVGAGI. V dropped 5 bases and J dropped 8; count of bases not matched to a gene: 9. The CDR3 runs to 15 residues. The CDR3 loop reads CASSRQLAGGDTQYF. The CDR3 DNA reads as TGTGCCAGCAGTCGTCAACTAGCGGGAGGTGATACCCAGTACTTC.

The chain employs TRBV9 and TRBJ2-2, with D unclear. Trimming took off 1 base at V and 1 base at J, with 5 bases between the two ends. The germline CDR1 and CDR2 sequences are SGDLS and YYNGEE. The CDR3 consists of 14 residues. The CDR3 nucleotides are TGTGCCAGCAGCGTACCAGAGAACACCGGGGAGCTGTTTTTT. Its protein is CASSVPENTGELFF.

The chain recombines TRBV20-1 with TRBJ2-5; a weak D match, TRBD2 (5 bases). The V end lost 3 bases, the J end lost 5 bases, and 7 bases lay between the germline ends. Germline CDR1 is DFQATT and CDR2 is SNEGSKA (reference sequence). There are 11 residues in the CDR3. CDR3 nucleotide sequence: TGCAGTGCTAGGGACTTTGAGACCCAGTACTTC. It encodes CSARDFETQYF.

The chain employs TRBV15 and TRBJ2-2; 8 positions match TRBD2. The germline CDR1 and CDR2 sequences are LNHNV and YYDKDF (reference sequence). With V trimmed by 1 base and J by 0 bases, 1 base remained unmatched. This CDR3 contains 16 residues. CDR3 sequence: CATSRGGLANTGELFF. The CDR3 DNA reads as TGTGCCACCAGCAGAGGGGGACTAGCGAACACCGGGGAGCTGTTTTTT.

This chain links TRBV11-3 with TRBJ2-3; D ambiguous. Germline loops: CDR1 SGHNT, CDR2 YENEEA. Trimming took 5 bases from V and 0 from J, leaving 6 bases between them. This CDR3 comprises 13 residues. The CDR3 sequence is CASSVRSTDTQYF. CDR3 DNA sequence: TGTGCCAGCAGCGTCAGGAGCACAGATACGCAGTATTTT.

The CDR3 sequence is CASSAPGQSYEQYF. The DNA for the CDR3 is TGTGCCAGCAGCGCACCGGGACAAAGCTACGAGCAGTACTTC. The chain links TRBV7-6 to TRBJ2-7; D is possibly TRBD1 (6 bases). The CDR3 is 14 residues long. Germline loops: CDR1 SGHVS, CDR2 FNYEAQ. V gave up 5 bases and J gave up 3 bases, with 14 bases separating them.

The chain uses TRBV19 and TRBJ2-1; 8 nucleotides line up with TRBD2. In germline, CDR1 is LNHDA, CDR2 SQIVND (reference sequence). After removal of 5 bases from V and 9 bases from J, the junction contained 12 bases not matched to a gene. The CDR3 has 15 residues. CDR3 amino acids: CASSAPGTRILEQFF. CDR3 coding DNA: TGTGCCAGTAGTGCTCCCGGGACTAGAATCCTTGAGCAGTTCTTC.

The V call is TRBV9, the J call TRBJ2-1; a possible D gene is TRBD1 (6 bases). Trimming took off 4 bases at V and 5 bases at J, with 10 bases between the two ends. Germline loops: CDR1 SGDLS, CDR2 YYNGEE. The CDR3 loop spans 13 amino acids. The CDR3 nucleotides are TGTGCCAGCAGCCAGGGGCCAGACAATGAGCAGTTCTTC. This encodes CASSQGPDNEQFF.

The genes are TRBV4-1 and TRBJ1-2; 9 bases align to TRBD1. V was clipped by 0 bases and J by 8 bases; unmatched bases: 7. The CDR3 runs 15 residues. Germline V gene data show CDR1 as MGHRA and CDR2 as YSYEKL. As DNA, the CDR3 is TGCGCCAGCAGCCAAGATAACAGGGGGCGCGTCGGCTACACCTTC. Residues: CASSQDNRGRVGYTF.

V and J are TRBV7-9 and TRBJ1-2, with TRBD1 as a possible D gene (6 bases). V was pared by 1 base and J by 3 bases, with 18 bases between. The CDR3 contains 17 residues. Germline V gives CDR1 SEHNR, CDR2 FQNEAQ (reference sequence). CDR3 nucleotide sequence: TGTGCCAGCAGCTTAGAGAGGGGGACGAAGCTGGACTATGGCTACACCTTC. Translating it yields CASSLERGTKLDYGYTF.

The chain has TRBV2 and TRBJ1-5; no firm D call. Trimming cost V 6 bases and J 4 bases, with 19 bases left between them. Germline assignment: CDR1 SNHLY and CDR2 FYNNEI. CDR3 length: 16 residues. The CDR3 DNA reads as TGTGCCAGCAGCAGAGGTGGGGAGGGAGATAATCAGCCCCAGCATTTT. It is translated as CASSRGGEGDNQPQHF.

This sequence joins TRBV28 and TRBJ2-7, with a tentative D call TRBD2 (5 bases). This CDR3 comprises 13 residues. The V gene lost 7 bases and the J gene lost 0 bases, with 10 bases spanning the gap. The germline gives CDR1 MDHEN, CDR2 SYDVKM. The CDR3 nucleotides are TGTGCCAGCACCAAGCGGCCCTCCTACGAGCAGTACTTC. Translating gives CASTKRPSYEQYF.

The V and J genes are TRBV7-9 and TRBJ2-1, with TRBD2 identical over 11 bases. Germline V gives CDR1 SEHNR, CDR2 FQNEAQ (reference sequence). The CDR3 has 15 amino acids. The J segment lost 4 bases and the V segment lost 6 bases, leaving 5 bases of the junction unmatched. Written as DNA, the CDR3 is TGTGCCAGCAGACCACTAGCGGGAGAATACAATGAGCAGTTCTTC. Residues: CASRPLAGEYNEQFF. Drawing the rest from reference TRBV7-9 and TRBJ2-1, the complete variable domain is DTGVSQNPRHKITKRGQNVTFRCDPISEHNRLYWYRQTLGQGPEFLTYFQNEAQLEKSRLLSDRFSAERPKGSFSTLEIQRTEQGDSAMYLCASRPLAGEYNEQFFGPGTRLTVL.

The chain combines TRBV2 with TRBJ2-7; D ambiguous. The V and J ends lost 6 bases and 6 bases respectively, with 15 bases between them. This CDR3 is built from 13 residues. Germline CDR1 reads SNHLY; CDR2 reads FYNNEI. CDR3 in amino acids: CASRFQQAGEQYF. CDR3 nucleotides: TGTGCCAGCAGATTTCAGCAGGCCGGCGAGCAGTACTTC.

CDR3 bases: TGTGCCAGCAGCTTCGGGGGACTAGCGGCAGAAGAGACCCAGTACTTC. Its translation is CASSFGGLAAEETQYF. The rearrangement joins TRBV7-9 to TRBJ2-5, with 11 bases fitting TRBD2. Germline assignment: CDR1 SEHNR and CDR2 FQNEAQ (reference sequence). V shed 3 bases, J shed 3 bases, and the junction held 6 bases outside the gene matches. The CDR3 contains 16 residues.

The rearrangement links TRBV15 to TRBJ2-7; D may be TRBD1 (6 bases). The CDR3 consists of 14 residues. Per germline, CDR1 LNHNV and CDR2 YYDKDF (reference sequence). Trimming shortened V by 7 bases and J by 2 bases, and 15 bases separated the two germline ends. The CDR3: CATMDSDDPYEQYF. As DNA, the CDR3 is TGTGCCACCATGGACAGTGACGACCCCTACGAGCAGTACTTC.

J is TRBJ2-5 and V is TRBV4-3, with TRBD1 matching 7 bases. CDR1 and CDR2 from the germline V gene are LGHNA and YSLEER. V dropped 1 base and J dropped 3; count of bases not matched to a gene: 2. This CDR3 region has 14 residues. The CDR3, as DNA: TGCGCCAGCAGCCAAGGACAGGGTAAAGAGACCCAGTACTTC. Protein product: CASSQGQGKETQYF.

V gene TRBV7-9 combines with J gene TRBJ1-5; tentatively, D is TRBD1 (5 bases). Germline-derived CDR1 and CDR2 are SEHNR and FQNEAQ (reference sequence). Trimming cost V 1 base and J 6 bases, with 7 bases left between them. CDR3 length equals 13 residues. CDR3 residues: CASSLGQGQPQHF. DNA of the CDR3: TGTGCCAGCAGCTTAGGCCAGGGTCAGCCCCAGCATTTT.

This rearrangement joins TRBV29-1 to TRBJ2-5, with D possibly being TRBD1 (5 bases). The V gene lost 3 bases and the J gene lost 4 bases, with 12 bases spanning the gap. The CDR3 is 13 residues long. Germline CDR1 reads SQVTM; CDR2 reads ANQGSEA. CDR3 protein: CSVEEQGVETQYF. For the CDR3, the DNA is TGCAGCGTTGAGGAGCAGGGCGTAGAGACCCAGTACTTC.

V gene TRBV11-3 combines with J gene TRBJ2-1, with D perhaps matching TRBD1 (6 bases). Germline V CDR1 and CDR2: SGHNT, YENEEA. The V end was cut by 6 bases, the J end by 2 bases, with 11 bases between. The CDR3 runs 14 residues. The CDR3 DNA is TGTGCCAGCAGTTGGGACACAACCTACAATGAGCAGTTCTTC. This encodes CASSWDTTYNEQFF.

This clone has just a few counts. The gene calls are TRBV18 and TRBJ2-5; D is possibly TRBD1 (6 bases). Trimming shortened V by 6 bases and J by 11 bases, and 16 bases separated the two germline ends. The germline gives CDR1 KGHSH, CDR2 LQKENI. This CDR3 is built from 12 residues. CDR3 DNA: TGTGCCAGCTCCCGACAGGATTCTGGGCAGTACTTC. Translation gives CASSRQDSGQYF.

The V and J genes are TRBV5-1 and TRBJ2-5, with TRBD2 identical over 12 bases. The ends lost 1 base at V and 5 bases at J; junction bases unmatched: 9. The CDR3 totals 17 residues. Germline values: CDR1 SGHRS, CDR2 YFSETQ. CDR3 sequence reads: CASSLRLAGVGAETQYF. CDR3 bases: TGCGCCAGCAGCTTGAGACTAGCGGGAGTGGGGGCGGAGACCCAGTACTTC.